Each of the 27 T cell receptor beta chains below was sequenced from the same sample in a study of blood T cells in healthy people across ages. A second PCR of 7 to 11 cycles used a sample-barcoded 5' primer and a J-beta primer mix. TCRdb passed the 5' RACE reads through MiXCR, listing each CDR3 protein once. This sample has 600,000 to 1,000,000 distinct CDR3 sequences, with roughly 60% found just once. The specimen sequenced was blood. The receptors were sampled from a man younger than 40 in good health.

J is TRBJ2-3 and V is TRBV3-1; 11 bases match TRBD2. V shed 4 bases and J 12 bases; nucleotides not matched to a gene: 18. This CDR3 has 17 amino acids. Germline CDR1 reads LGHDT; CDR2 reads YNNKEL (reference sequence). CDR3 bases: TGTGCCAGCAGCCCCACCCAGGGGGCTAGCGGGGGGCCAAAACAGTATTTT. It encodes CASSPTQGASGGPKQYF.

The V gene is TRBV20-1, the J gene TRBJ2-7; 11 positions match TRBD2. The germline V gene encodes CDR1 DFQATT and CDR2 SNEGSKA (reference sequence). CDR3 length equals 15 residues. Unmatched junction bases numbered 9, after V lost 1 base and J lost 7 bases. The DNA for the CDR3 is TGCAGTGCTAGAGTACTAGCGGGGGCCCGCGAGGAGCAGTACTTC. Amino acid sequence: CSARVLAGAREEQYF.

Only a few counts were recorded for this clonotype. The rearrangement joins TRBV5-1 to TRBJ2-3, with 10 bases identical to TRBD1. CDR1 SGHRS and CDR2 YFSETQ come from the germline V gene. J lost 4 bases, V lost 4 bases, and 6 bases had no gene match. The CDR3 contains 15 residues. CDR3 sequence: CASSTGQGGADTQYF. The CDR3 DNA reads TGCGCCAGCAGCACCGGACAGGGGGGCGCAGATACGCAGTATTTT.

The V call is TRBV12-3 or TRBV12-4, the J call TRBJ1-2, with TRBD1 identical over 7 bases. Germline trimming cut 5 bases from V and 3 bases from J; bases unmatched to any gene: 6. The CDR3 extends over 14 amino acids. CDR3 region: CASSPGGSDYGYTF. The CDR3 coding sequence is TGTGCCAGCAGTCCAGGGGGTTCGGACTATGGCTACACCTTC.

The chain has TRBV5-8 and TRBJ2-1, with D possibly matching TRBD2 (6 bases). This CDR3 has 18 amino acids. V gave up 5 bases and J gave up 2 bases, with 23 bases separating them. Germline CDR1 SGHTS, CDR2 YDEGEE. The DNA of the CDR3 is TGTGCCAGCAGTCAATATGGCGGGATATACCGAACCTACAATGAGCAGTTCTTC. Protein sequence: CASSQYGGIYRTYNEQFF.

The V call is TRBV9, the J call TRBJ2-3, with D possibly being TRBD1 (6 bases). The ends were cut back, 3 bases at V and 1 base at J, with 21 bases in the middle. The CDR3 covers 18 residues. The germline gives CDR1 SGDLS, CDR2 YYNGEE. The CDR3 coding sequence is TGTGCCAGCAGCGCACCACTTCATCGGACAGAGCGCACAGATACGCAGTATTTT. The encoded protein is CASSAPLHRTERTDTQYF.

The rearrangement uses TRBV2 and TRBJ2-7; D gene uncertain. V lost 1 base to trimming and J lost 5 bases, with 9 bases between them. The germline V gene encodes CDR1 SNHLY and CDR2 FYNNEI. The CDR3 loop spans 13 amino acids. CDR3 in amino acids: CASSEVRANEQYF. The CDR3 nucleotides are TGTGCCAGCAGTGAAGTCCGGGCAAACGAGCAGTACTTC.

The chain joins TRBV20-1 to TRBJ2-7; 14 nucleotides agree with TRBD2. Near its end, the DNA agrees better with TRBJ2-5, so the J call may be wrong. Germline-derived CDR1 and CDR2 are DFQATT and SNEGSKA (reference sequence). The CDR3 runs 14 residues. The CDR3 nucleotides read TGCAGTGCTTGGACTAGCGGGAGGTTGGAGACCCAGTACTTC. Translated, it gives CSAWTSGRLETQYF.

This sequence joins TRBV10-3 and TRBJ1-5; D uncertain. The CDR3 is made up of 12 amino acids. Deletions cut 2 bases from V and 7 bases from J, with 6 bases between. Germline CDR1 ENHRY, CDR2 SYGVKD. CDR3 residues: CAISEGEQPQHF. For the CDR3, the DNA is TGTGCCATCAGTGAGGGGGAACAGCCCCAGCATTTT.

The chain carries TRBV3-1 and TRBJ2-4; the D is unclear. CDR3 size: 13 residues. With 6 bases removed from V and 6 bases from J, the gap between germline ends came to 12 bases. Germline-derived CDR1 and CDR2 are LGHDT and YNNKEL (reference sequence). This CDR3 reads CASSFRQTNIQYF. The CDR3 DNA is TGTGCCAGCAGTTTCAGGCAGACAAACATTCAGTACTTC.

The chain recombines TRBV6-2 or TRBV6-3 with TRBJ2-1, with TRBD2 identical over 9 bases. This CDR3 has 14 residues. V was pared by 10 bases and J by 6 bases, with 10 bases of the junction left unmatched. Germline-derived CDR1 and CDR2 are MNHEY and SVGEGT. The CDR3 nucleotides are TGTGCCACCCAGTCGGGACTAGCTGCCAATGAGCAGTTCTTC. Translated: CATQSGLAANEQFF.

CDR3 nucleotides: TGTGCCAGCAGCCAAGGAGGGGGCCCCTACGAGCAGTACTTC. Amino acids: CASSQGGGPYEQYF. The chain employs TRBV3-1 and TRBJ2-4, with 7 positions matching TRBD1. The J call may not be correct, given that the DNA end is closer to TRBJ2-7. CDR3 length: 14 amino acids. The germline V gene has CDR1 LGHDT and CDR2 YNNKEL (reference sequence).

The V and J genes are TRBV12-3 or TRBV12-4 and TRBJ2-5; 9 bases are a match to TRBD2. Losses at the gene ends were 7 bases for V and 11 bases for J; bases not matched to a gene: 17. The CDR3 covers 15 residues. The CDR3, as DNA: TGTGCCAGCACCCAGAGGACTAGCGCGCACAATGAGCAGTACTTC. Translated: CASTQRTSAHNEQYF.

This chain connects TRBV30 to TRBJ1-6; D might be TRBD1 (5 bases). This CDR3 spans 15 amino acids. Germline CDR1 GTSNPN, CDR2 SVGIG (reference sequence). V gave up 3 bases and J gave up 10 bases, with 19 bases separating them. The CDR3 DNA is TGTGCCTGGAGCTCATTACAGGACGGGAGGTCACCCCTCCACTTT. It is translated as CAWSSLQDGRSPLHF.

This rearrangement joins TRBV19 to TRBJ2-5; D remains unclear. V was clipped by 3 bases and J by 5 bases, with 10 bases between them. In germline, CDR1 is LNHDA, CDR2 SQIVND (reference sequence). This CDR3 has 13 residues. The CDR3 region has the DNA TGTGCCAGTAGTATGTCCAGACGGGAGACCCAGTACTTC. Residues: CASSMSRRETQYF.

The CDR3 is CASSPGGESSYNEQFF. DNA for the CDR3: TGTGCCAGCAGCCCAGGGGGGGAGAGCTCCTACAATGAGCAGTTCTTC. The chain is built from TRBV13 and TRBJ2-1; the D call may be TRBD1 or TRBD2 (7 bases each). V lost 5 bases and J lost 0, with 14 bases in between. Germline loops: CDR1 PRHDT, CDR2 FYEKMQ (reference sequence). The CDR3 is 16 amino acids.

The chain has TRBV6-2 or TRBV6-3 and TRBJ2-7; no definite D call. Trimming took off 0 bases at V and 3 bases at J, with 12 bases between the two ends. Germline-derived CDR1 and CDR2 are MNHEY and SVGEGT. This CDR3 has 15 amino acids. The CDR3 region has the DNA TGTGCCAGCAGTTACTCGAAAGCGACCTTCTACGAGCAGTACTTC. Translated, it gives CASSYSKATFYEQYF.

The V call is TRBV6-6, the J call TRBJ1-2, with a tentative D call TRBD1 (5 bases). Germline CDR1 and CDR2: MNHNY and SVGAGI (reference sequence). The CDR3 covers 14 residues. Trimming left V 8 bases short and J 6 bases short, with 19 bases between. CDR3: CASVWGLQSDGYTF. The CDR3 DNA follows: TGTGCCAGCGTTTGGGGACTTCAAAGTGATGGCTACACCTTC.

The V gene is TRBV7-2, the J gene TRBJ2-1; TRBD2 aligns across 7 bases. CDR1 is SGHTA, CDR2 FQGNSA, per germline. J was trimmed by 8 bases and V by 4 bases; bases with no gene match: 14. This CDR3 has 16 amino acids. DNA for the CDR3: TGTGCCAGCAGCTACGAGCGGGGACTTAGTTCGTATGAGCAGTTCTTC. Translating gives CASSYERGLSSYEQFF.

The rearrangement joins TRBV7-9 to TRBJ1-1; D is perhaps TRBD1 (5 bases). Germline CDR1 SEHNR, CDR2 FQNEAQ (reference sequence). V shed 3 bases and J shed 11 bases, with 10 bases lying between them. The CDR3 totals 11 residues. CDR3 DNA sequence: TGTGCCAGCAGCTTTGAACAGGAGGCTTTCTTT. It yields the protein CASSFEQEAFF.

As concerns this clonotype: A read error may account for a junction end that differs from germline. The V gene is TRBV9, the J gene TRBJ2-7, with D tentatively TRBD2 (5 bases). CDR1 and CDR2 from the germline V gene are SGDLS and YYNGEE. The CDR3 totals 12 residues. The CDR3 region is CTSSVERYEQYF. In nucleotides, the CDR3 is TGTACCAGCAGCGTAGAGCGGTACGAGCAGTACTTC.

The chain has TRBV6-1 and TRBJ2-1, with 10 bases aligning to TRBD1. Germline values: CDR1 MNHNS, CDR2 SASEGT. V lost 8 bases, J lost 6 bases, and 4 bases stayed unmatched. The CDR3 is 13 residues long. The CDR3 DNA follows: TGTGCCAGCCGGGACAGGGGATTCAATGAGCAGTTCTTC. Its protein is CASRDRGFNEQFF.

Of note for this clonotype: A much larger clone differs by one base, so this may be a read error. This chain uses TRBV5-1 with TRBJ2-1, with D possibly being TRBD2 (5 bases). Judging by the DNA end, TRBJ2-7 fits better; the J call may be wrong. The CDR3 covers 16 residues. The germline gives CDR1 SGHRS, CDR2 YFSETQ. The CDR3 bases are TGCGCCAGCAGCTTGGGTGGGAGCCGATCCTACAATGAGCAGTACTTC. Protein: CASSLGGSRSYNEQYF.

V is TRBV7-9 and J is TRBJ1-2; 7 bases align to TRBD1. This CDR3 is 16 amino acids long. The germline V gene has CDR1 SEHNR and CDR2 FQNEAQ (reference sequence). V was pared by 4 bases and J by 7 bases, with 15 bases of the junction left unmatched. In nucleotides, the CDR3 is TGTGCCAGCAGCTCAGAGGGTAGACAGGGCATCAGTGGCTACACCTTC. Its translation is CASSSEGRQGISGYTF.

V gene TRBV4-2 combines with J gene TRBJ2-7; 11 positions match TRBD2. Gene TRBJ2-4 matches the end of the DNA better, so the J call may be wrong. The CDR3 has 18 residues. Germline CDR1 is LGHNA and CDR2 is YNFKEQ. The CDR3 DNA reads as TGTGCCAGCAGCCAACCCGGACTAGCGGGTCGAGCCAAAAACATTCAGTACTTC. Protein product: CASSQPGLAGRAKNIQYF.

Details on this clonotype: A much larger clone is a single base away; this may be a read error. The chain is built from TRBV12-3 or TRBV12-4 and TRBJ2-7, with no clear D. The CDR3 length is 13 residues. CDR3 DNA sequence: TGTGCCAGCAGTTTTGTCATCGGCTACGATCAGTACTTC. This translates into CASSFVIGYDQYF.

The chain joins TRBV2 to TRBJ2-7, with D unclear. V lost 2 bases to trimming and J lost 5 bases, with 19 bases between them. This CDR3 comprises 16 residues. Germline V lookup: CDR1 SNHLY, CDR2 FYNNEI. This CDR3 is CASSEFISYGFHEQYF. The DNA of the CDR3 is TGTGCCAGCAGTGAATTTATATCGTACGGGTTCCACGAGCAGTACTTC. The variable domain in full, completed from reference TRBV2 and TRBJ2-7, reads EPEVTQTPSHQVTQMGQEVILRCVPISNHLYFYWYRQILGQKVEFLVSFYNNEISEKSEIFDDQFSVERPDGSNFTLKIRSTKLEDSAMYFCASSEFISYGFHEQYFGPGTRLTVT.